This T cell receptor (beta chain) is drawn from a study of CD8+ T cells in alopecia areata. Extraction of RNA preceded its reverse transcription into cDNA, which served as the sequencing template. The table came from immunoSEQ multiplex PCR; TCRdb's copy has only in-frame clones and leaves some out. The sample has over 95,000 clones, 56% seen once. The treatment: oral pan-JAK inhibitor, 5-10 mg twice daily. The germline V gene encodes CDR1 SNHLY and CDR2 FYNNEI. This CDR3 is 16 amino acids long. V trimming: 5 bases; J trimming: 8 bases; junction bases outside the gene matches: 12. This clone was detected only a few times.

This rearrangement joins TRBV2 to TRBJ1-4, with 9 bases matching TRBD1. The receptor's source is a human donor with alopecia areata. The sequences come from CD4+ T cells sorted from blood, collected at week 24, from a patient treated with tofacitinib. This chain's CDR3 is CASSSGQGTPSEKLFF. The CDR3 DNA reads TGTGCCAGCAGTTCCGGACAGGGGACCCCATCAGAAAAACTGTTTTTT.